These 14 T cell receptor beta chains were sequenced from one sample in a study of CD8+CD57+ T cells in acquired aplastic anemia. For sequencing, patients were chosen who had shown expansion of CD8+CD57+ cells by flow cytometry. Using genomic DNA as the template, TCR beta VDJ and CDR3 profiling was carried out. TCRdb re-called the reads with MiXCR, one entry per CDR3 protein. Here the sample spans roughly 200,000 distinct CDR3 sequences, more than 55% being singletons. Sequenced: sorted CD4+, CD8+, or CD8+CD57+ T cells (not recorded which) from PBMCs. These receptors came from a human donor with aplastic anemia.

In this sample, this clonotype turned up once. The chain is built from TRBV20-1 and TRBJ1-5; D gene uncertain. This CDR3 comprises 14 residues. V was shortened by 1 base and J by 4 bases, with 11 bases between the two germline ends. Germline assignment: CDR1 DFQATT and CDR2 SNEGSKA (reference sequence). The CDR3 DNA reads TGCAGTGCTAGAGTAGGGCCTGAGAATCAGCCCCAGCATTTT. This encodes CSARVGPENQPQHF.

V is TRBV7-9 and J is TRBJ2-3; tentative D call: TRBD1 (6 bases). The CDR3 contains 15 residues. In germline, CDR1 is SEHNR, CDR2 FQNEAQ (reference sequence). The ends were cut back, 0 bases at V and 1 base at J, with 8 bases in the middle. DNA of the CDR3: TGTGCCAGCAGCTTAGCGGCAGGGGGCACAGATACGCAGTATTTT. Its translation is CASSLAAGGTDTQYF.

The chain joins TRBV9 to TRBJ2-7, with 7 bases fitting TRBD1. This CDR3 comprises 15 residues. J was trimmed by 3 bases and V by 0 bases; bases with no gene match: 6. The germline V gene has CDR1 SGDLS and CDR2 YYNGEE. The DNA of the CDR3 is TGTGCCAGCAGCGTAGGGGACAGCTGGAGCTACGAGCAGTACTTC. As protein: CASSVGDSWSYEQYF.

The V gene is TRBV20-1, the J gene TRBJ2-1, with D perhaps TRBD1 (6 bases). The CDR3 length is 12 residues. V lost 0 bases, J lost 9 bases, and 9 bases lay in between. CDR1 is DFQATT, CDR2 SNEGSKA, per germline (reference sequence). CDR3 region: CSARDEQGEQFF. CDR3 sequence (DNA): TGCAGTGCTAGAGATGAACAGGGTGAGCAGTTCTTC.

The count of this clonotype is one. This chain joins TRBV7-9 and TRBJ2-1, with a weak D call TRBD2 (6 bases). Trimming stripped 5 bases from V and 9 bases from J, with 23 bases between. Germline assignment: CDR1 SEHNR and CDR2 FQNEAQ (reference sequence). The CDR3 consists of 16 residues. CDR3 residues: CASSPSSGTASPEQFF. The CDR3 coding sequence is TGTGCCAGCAGCCCCTCTTCCGGGACTGCGTCTCCTGAGCAGTTCTTC.

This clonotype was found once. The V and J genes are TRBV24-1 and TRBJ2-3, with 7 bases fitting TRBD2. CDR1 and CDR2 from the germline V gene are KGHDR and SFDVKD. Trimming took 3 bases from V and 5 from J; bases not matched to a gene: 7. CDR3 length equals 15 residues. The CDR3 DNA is TGTGCCACCAGTGATCCGGGAGGAGGGCGAGATACGCAGTATTTT. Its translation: CATSDPGGGRDTQYF.

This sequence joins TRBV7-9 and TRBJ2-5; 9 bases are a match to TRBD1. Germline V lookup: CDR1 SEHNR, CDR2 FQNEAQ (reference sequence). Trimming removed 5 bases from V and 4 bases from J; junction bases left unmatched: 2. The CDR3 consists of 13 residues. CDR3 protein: CASSTGGPETQYF. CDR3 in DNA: TGTGCCAGCAGCACAGGGGGCCCAGAGACCCAGTACTTC.

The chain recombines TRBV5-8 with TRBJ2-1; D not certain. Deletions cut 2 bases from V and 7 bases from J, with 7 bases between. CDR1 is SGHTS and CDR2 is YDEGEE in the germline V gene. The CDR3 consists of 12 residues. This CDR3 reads CASSFALNEQFF. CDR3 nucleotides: TGTGCCAGCAGCTTCGCCTTAAATGAGCAGTTCTTC.

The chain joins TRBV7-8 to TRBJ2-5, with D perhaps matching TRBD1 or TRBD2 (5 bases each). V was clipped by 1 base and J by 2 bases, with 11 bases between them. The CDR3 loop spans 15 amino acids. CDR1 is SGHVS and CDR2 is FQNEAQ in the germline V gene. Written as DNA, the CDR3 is TGTGCCAGCAGCTTAGTTTGGGGACCGCAAGAGACCCAGTACTTC. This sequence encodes CASSLVWGPQETQYF.

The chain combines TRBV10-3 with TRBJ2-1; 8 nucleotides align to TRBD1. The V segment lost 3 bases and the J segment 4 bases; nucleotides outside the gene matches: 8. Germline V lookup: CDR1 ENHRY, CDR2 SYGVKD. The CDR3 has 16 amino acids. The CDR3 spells CAISDIGQGQYNEQFF. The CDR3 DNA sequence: TGTGCCATCAGTGATATTGGACAGGGTCAATACAATGAGCAGTTCTTC.

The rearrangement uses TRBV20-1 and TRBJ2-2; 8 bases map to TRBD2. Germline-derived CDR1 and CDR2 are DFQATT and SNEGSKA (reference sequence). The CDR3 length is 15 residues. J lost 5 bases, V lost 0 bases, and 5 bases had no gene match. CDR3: CSAREPGTRTGELFF. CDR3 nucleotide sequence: TGCAGTGCTAGAGAACCGGGGACTAGAACCGGGGAGCTGTTTTTT.

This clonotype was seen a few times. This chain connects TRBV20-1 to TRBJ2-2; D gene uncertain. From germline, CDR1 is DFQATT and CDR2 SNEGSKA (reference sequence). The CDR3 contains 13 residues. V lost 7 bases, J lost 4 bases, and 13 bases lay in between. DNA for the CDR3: TGCAGTGGCTCGCGAAGCAGCACCGGGGAGCTGTTTTTT. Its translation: CSGSRSSTGELFF.

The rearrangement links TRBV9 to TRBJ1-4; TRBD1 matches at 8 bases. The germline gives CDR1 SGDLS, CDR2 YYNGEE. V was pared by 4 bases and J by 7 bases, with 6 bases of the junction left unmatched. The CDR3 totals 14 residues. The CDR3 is CASSPDRGREKLFF. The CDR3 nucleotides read TGTGCCAGCAGCCCCGACAGGGGTCGTGAAAAACTGTTTTTT.

The chain's CDR3 is CASSITRTGDEKLFF. CDR3 nucleotide sequence: TGTGCCAGTAGTATCACCCGGACGGGTGATGAAAAACTGTTTTTT. This chain connects TRBV19 to TRBJ1-4; D call uncertain. V lost 3 bases, J lost 6 bases, and 14 bases lay in between. CDR1 is LNHDA, CDR2 SQIVND, per germline (reference sequence). The CDR3 is made up of 15 amino acids. The whole variable domain, remainder taken from reference TRBV19 and TRBJ1-4, is DGGITQSPKYLFRKEGQNVTLSCEQNLNHDAMYWYRQDPGQGLRLIYYSQIVNDFQKGDIAEGYSVSREKKESFPLTVTSAQKNPTAFYLCASSITRTGDEKLFFGSGTQLSVL.